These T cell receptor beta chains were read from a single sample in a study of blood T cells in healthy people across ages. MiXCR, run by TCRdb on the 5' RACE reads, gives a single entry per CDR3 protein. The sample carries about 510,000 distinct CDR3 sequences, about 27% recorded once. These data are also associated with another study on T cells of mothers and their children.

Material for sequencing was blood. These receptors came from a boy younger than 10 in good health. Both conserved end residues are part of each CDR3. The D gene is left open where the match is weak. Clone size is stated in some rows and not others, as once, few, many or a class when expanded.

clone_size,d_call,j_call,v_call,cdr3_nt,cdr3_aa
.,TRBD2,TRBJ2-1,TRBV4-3,TGCGCCAGCAGCCAAGATGGACCTCATAGCGGGAGGATCAGTGAGCAGTTCTTC,CASSQDGPHSGRISEQFF
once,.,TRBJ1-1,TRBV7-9,TGTGCCAGCAGCTTATATGCCTTCGGGGCCAGGGAGTTGAACACTGAAGCTTTCTTT,CASSLYAFGARELNTEAFF
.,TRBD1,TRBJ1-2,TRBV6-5,TGTGCCAGCAGTTACGACCTTGGACAGGGGGATGGCTACACCTTC,CASSYDLGQGDGYTF
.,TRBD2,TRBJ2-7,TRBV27,TGTGCCAGCAGTTTATATCGGGGCGGGGGGTCCTACGAGCAGTACTTC,CASSLYRGGGSYEQYF
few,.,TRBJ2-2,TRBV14,TGTGCCAGCAGCCAAGACGAGGGGTCCGGGGAGCTGTTTTTT,CASSQDEGSGELFF
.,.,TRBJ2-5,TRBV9,TGTGCCAGCAGCGCCCAGGGCCCCGAGACCCAGTACTTC,CASSAQGPETQYF
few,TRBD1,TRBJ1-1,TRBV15,TGTGCCACCAGCAACCCTAGGACAGGGCTGAACACTGAAGCTTTCTTT,CATSNPRTGLNTEAFF
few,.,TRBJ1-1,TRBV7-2,TGTGCCAGCAGCTTAACCCTTGGGGGGGCAGGGGAAGCTTTCTTT,CASSLTLGGAGEAFF
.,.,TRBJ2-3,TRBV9,TGTGCCAGCAGCGTGGACGGACCTGGCACAGATACGCAGTATTTT,CASSVDGPGTDTQYF
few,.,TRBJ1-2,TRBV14,TGTGCCAGCAGCCAAGATCTTTATCCGGGCAGGGTGATCTTC,CASSQDLYPGRVIF
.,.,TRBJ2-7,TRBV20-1,TGCAGTGCCAACAGGGTTTCGGGGGAGCAGTACTTC,CSANRVSGEQYF
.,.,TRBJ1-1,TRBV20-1,TGCAGTGCTAGGAAGGGGCCCACGAACACTGAAGCTTTCTTT,CSARKGPTNTEAFF
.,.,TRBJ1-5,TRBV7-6,TGTGCCAGCGGCGCGGGTTTCGGTAGCAATCAGCCCCAGCATTTT,CASGAGFGSNQPQHF
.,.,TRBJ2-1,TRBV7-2,TGTGCCAGCAGCTTCCCGGGACTCCGTTACAATGAGCAGTTCTTC,CASSFPGLRYNEQFF
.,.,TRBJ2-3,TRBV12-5,TGTGCTAGTGGATCCGGGACTGGCGCCAGCACAGATACGCAGTATTTT,CASGSGTGASTDTQYF
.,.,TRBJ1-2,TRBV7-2,TGTGCCAGCAGCTTACGGGGGCTCTATGGCTACACCTTC,CASSLRGLYGYTF
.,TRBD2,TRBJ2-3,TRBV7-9,TGTGCCAGCAGCCCCCGGACTAGCGGACAAACAGATACGCAGTATTTT,CASSPRTSGQTDTQYF
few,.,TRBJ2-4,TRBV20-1,TGCAGTGCTAGTTCCAAAAACATTCAGTACTTC,CSASSKNIQYF
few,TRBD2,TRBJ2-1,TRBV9,TGTCCCAGCAGCGTAGCTTCGGGGACTAGCGGGGGGGCTGAGCAGTTCTTC,CPSSVASGTSGGAEQFF
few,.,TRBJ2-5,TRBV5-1,TGCGCCAGCAGCTTGGAAGGGCGGGCGGTAGAGACCCAGTACTTC,CASSLEGRAVETQYF
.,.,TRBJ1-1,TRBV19,TGTGCCAGTAGTATGTTGGGGGGGCGGTCTAGGAACACTGAAGCTTTCTTT,CASSMLGGRSRNTEAFF
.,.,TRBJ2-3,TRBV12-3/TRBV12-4,TGTGCCAGCAGAAACGACGGGAGCACAGATACGCAGTATTTT,CASRNDGSTDTQYF
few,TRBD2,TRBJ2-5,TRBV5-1,TGCGCCAGCAGCTTCTTCCCTAGCGGGCGTCAAGAGACCCAGTACTTC,CASSFFPSGRQETQYF
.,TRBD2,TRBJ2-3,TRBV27,TGTGCCAGCAGTACCGAACTAGCGGGCATTAACACAGATACGCAGTATTTT,CASSTELAGINTDTQYF
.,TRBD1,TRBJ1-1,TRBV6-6,TGTGCCACCACCCGAGACAGGGGTATAGCTTTCTTT,CATTRDRGIAFF
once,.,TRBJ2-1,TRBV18,TGTGCCAGCTCACGCGCCCTCAACCGGGACACCAGCTCCTACAATGAGCAGTTCTTC,CASSRALNRDTSSYNEQFF
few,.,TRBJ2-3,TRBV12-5,TGTGCTAGTGGTTTGGTACAGGGCACAGATACGCAGTATTTT,CASGLVQGTDTQYF